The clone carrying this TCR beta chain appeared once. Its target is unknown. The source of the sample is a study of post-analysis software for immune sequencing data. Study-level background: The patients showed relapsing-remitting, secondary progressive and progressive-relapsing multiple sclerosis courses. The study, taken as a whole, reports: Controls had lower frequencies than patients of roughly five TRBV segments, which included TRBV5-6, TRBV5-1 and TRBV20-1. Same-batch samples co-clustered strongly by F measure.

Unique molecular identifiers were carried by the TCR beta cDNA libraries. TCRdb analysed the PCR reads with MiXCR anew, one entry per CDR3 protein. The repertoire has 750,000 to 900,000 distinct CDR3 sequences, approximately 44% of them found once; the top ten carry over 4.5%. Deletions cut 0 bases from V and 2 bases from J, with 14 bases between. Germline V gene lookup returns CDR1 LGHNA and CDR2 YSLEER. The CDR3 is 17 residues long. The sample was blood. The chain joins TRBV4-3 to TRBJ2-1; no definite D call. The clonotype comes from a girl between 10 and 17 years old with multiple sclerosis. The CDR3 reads CASSQDPRVKPYNEQFF. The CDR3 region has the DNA TGCGCCAGCAGCCAAGATCCCCGGGTGAAGCCCTACAATGAGCAGTTCTTC.